These T cell receptor beta chains were read from a single sample in a study of naive and memory T cell subsets. TCRdb redid the calling of the UMI-ligation and nested PCR reads with MiXCR, one entry per CDR3 protein. The data hold around 140,000 distinct CDR3 sequences, with approximately 20% observed a single time. Sequenced material: naive CD8+ T cells from blood. These receptor sequences come from a human donor in good health. Both conserved end residues are part of each CDR3. Fields, in order: D gene, clone size, J gene, V gene, CDR3 DNA, CDR3 protein. The D gene is left open where the match is weak. Size tells how often a clone was seen (once, few, many) or the class of an expanded clone, and some rows leave it out.

>-|-|TRBJ1-2|TRBV4-2
TGTGCCAGCAGCCAAGAAACAGGAAACAGCGATGGCTACACCTTC
CASSQETGNSDGYTF
>-|-|TRBJ2-7|TRBV5-1
TGCGCCAGCAGCTTGAAGCTCCCTAGCGCGAGCTCCTACGAGCAGTACTTC
CASSLKLPSASSYEQYF
>-|-|TRBJ1-2|TRBV9
TGTGCCAGCAGCTCAGACGGTCTGGGGGTCTATGGCTACACCTTC
CASSSDGLGVYGYTF
>TRBD1|-|TRBJ2-7|TRBV4-3
TGCGCCAGCAGCCAATACAGGGGAAGCTCCTACGAGCAGTACTTC
CASSQYRGSSYEQYF
>-|few|TRBJ2-1|TRBV27
TGTGCCACCAAGCTAGGGGAAACCTACAATGAGCAGTTCTTC
CATKLGETYNEQFF
>-|few|TRBJ1-2|TRBV7-2
TGTGCCAGCAGCCCATTACATTCTAACTATGGCTACACCTTC
CASSPLHSNYGYTF
>-|-|TRBJ2-7|TRBV20-1
TGCAGTGCTAGGGTACCAGGGCGGTACTACGAGCAGTACTTC
CSARVPGRYYEQYF
>-|-|TRBJ2-7|TRBV2
TGTGCCAGCAGTGATCTGGACGGCTCCTACGAGCAGTACTTC
CASSDLDGSYEQYF
>-|-|TRBJ2-5|TRBV5-1
TGCGCCAGCAGCTATCCCCCGGGAGCCGAAGAGACCCAGTACTTC
CASSYPPGAEETQYF
>-|-|TRBJ1-5|TRBV6-5
TGTGCCAGCGCACTGACGGCGACAGTCAATCAGCCCCAGCATTTT
CASALTATVNQPQHF
>TRBD1|-|TRBJ1-4|TRBV25-1
TGTGCCAGCAGTGAGGCCAGGGGGCGAAGTGAAAAACTGTTTTTT
CASSEARGRSEKLFF
>-|-|TRBJ2-1|TRBV15
TGTGCCACCAGCAGAGAAGCGTCAGTCGATGAGCAGTTCTTC
CATSREASVDEQFF
>-|many|TRBJ1-1|TRBV20-1
TGCAGTGCTACGGACGGGGGGAACACTGAAGCTTTCTTT
CSATDGGNTEAFF
>-|-|TRBJ2-7|TRBV5-1
TGCGCCAGCAGCGACGATTACGAAACCTACGAGCAGTACTTC
CASSDDYETYEQYF
>-|-|TRBJ2-4|TRBV28
TGTGCCACCGGCGCGGCGGAAATAGCCAAAAACATTCAGTACTTC
CATGAAEIAKNIQYF
>TRBD1|once|TRBJ1-1|TRBV4-1
TGCGCCAGCAGCCAAGAAACAGGGGTTAACACTGAAGCTTTCTTT
CASSQETGVNTEAFF
>-|-|TRBJ2-3|TRBV13
TGTGCCAGCAGCTTAGGTCCACGCGGACCAGATACGCAGTATTTT
CASSLGPRGPDTQYF
>-|few|TRBJ2-5|TRBV24-1
TGTGCCACCAGTGATTCTGGGCTTCAAGAGACCCAGTACTTC
CATSDSGLQETQYF
>TRBD2|many|TRBJ2-4|TRBV4-3
TGCGCCAGCAGCCAAGACGGACCGGGGGAGGGCCGTGCAATACACATTCAGTACTTC
CASSQDGPGEGRAIHIQYF
>-|-|TRBJ2-1|TRBV3-1
TGTGCCAGCAGCCTCCGGGCAGGGGGGAACAATGAGCAGTTCTTC
CASSLRAGGNNEQFF
>TRBD2|few|TRBJ2-2|TRBV28
TGTGCCATTGGGACTAGCGTATCGAACACCGGGGAGCTGTTTTTT
CAIGTSVSNTGELFF
>-|-|TRBJ2-7|TRBV2
TGTGCCAGCATTCCAGACTCGTCCTCCTACGAGCAGTACTTC
CASIPDSSSYEQYF
>-|few|TRBJ2-5|TRBV5-6
TGTGCCACCCTAAACTGGGACATGGAAGAGACCCAGTACTTC
CATLNWDMEETQYF
>TRBD1|-|TRBJ2-7|TRBV7-7
TGTGCTAGCAGCACCGGACAGGGGGACGAGCAGTACTTC
CASSTGQGDEQYF
>TRBD2|-|TRBJ2-5|TRBV4-3
TGCGCCAGCAGCCAAGAGGCGAGCGGGAGGGCCCAAGAGACCCAGTACTTC
CASSQEASGRAQETQYF
>-|few|TRBJ2-5|TRBV6-2/TRBV6-3
TGTGCCAGCAGTTACGACGGTCCTCAGGGGGAGACCCAGTACTTC
CASSYDGPQGETQYF
>-|few|TRBJ1-2|TRBV24-1
TGTGCCACCAGTGGTGACGGTTATGGCTACACCTTC
CATSGDGYGYTF
>-|-|TRBJ2-1|TRBV6-2/TRBV6-3
TGTGCCAGCAGTTACTTTCCAGGGACCAACCCCCACAATGAGCAGTTCTTC
CASSYFPGTNPHNEQFF
>-|-|TRBJ2-7|TRBV27
TGTGCCAGCAGTCGGGCGGTGGGCTACGAGCAGTACTTC
CASSRAVGYEQYF
>-|few|TRBJ2-2|TRBV27
TGTGCCAGCAGTTTGGAGGGGGCGTCCACCGGGGAGCTGTTTTTT
CASSLEGASTGELFF
>-|many|TRBJ2-1|TRBV27
TGTGCCAGCAGCTACCTAGGGGGAGAGCAGTTCTTC
CASSYLGGEQFF
>TRBD2|-|TRBJ2-2|TRBV7-8
TGTGCCAGCAGTACCCGGGCGGGAGGAGGGACCGGGGAGCTGTTTTTT
CASSTRAGGGTGELFF
>-|once|TRBJ1-5|TRBV10-3
TGTGCCATCAGCCGCGGGGGGGATCGGCAGCCCCAGCATTTT
CAISRGGDRQPQHF
>TRBD2|few|TRBJ2-2|TRBV7-9
TGTGCCAGCATGACTAGCGTTATTAACACCGGGGAGCTGTTTTTT
CASMTSVINTGELFF
>-|-|TRBJ2-2|TRBV23-1
TGCGCAGGCCAGCAACTCTCGCCAGACAGAAACACCGGGGAGCTGTTTTTT
CAGQQLSPDRNTGELFF
>-|-|TRBJ1-4|TRBV12-3/TRBV12-4
TGTGCCAGCAGTCCCAATCTGGACTCTCCTAATGAAAAACTGTTTTTT
CASSPNLDSPNEKLFF
>-|-|TRBJ2-1|TRBV25-1
TGTGCCAGCAGTGAATGGGCACTCGAGGACAATGAGCAGTTCTTC
CASSEWALEDNEQFF
>-|few|TRBJ2-3|TRBV5-1
TGCGCCAGCAGCTCGGTGGGGGCCCGCACAGATACGCAGTATTTT
CASSSVGARTDTQYF
>TRBD1|-|TRBJ2-7|TRBV19
TGTGCCAGTAGTACCACCGGGACAGGGGATGAGCAGTACTTC
CASSTTGTGDEQYF
>-|few|TRBJ2-2|TRBV12-3/TRBV12-4
TGTGCCAGCAGGCCTATTTGGTCGGACACCGGGGAGCTGTTTTTT
CASRPIWSDTGELFF
>TRBD2|-|TRBJ2-1|TRBV10-3
TGTGCCATCAGTGAAAAAGACGGGACTATGGAGCAGTTCTTC
CAISEKDGTMEQFF
>-|-|TRBJ2-1|TRBV20-1
TGCAGCGGGTTGCGGGCGGGAACTTACAATGAGCAGTTCTTC
CSGLRAGTYNEQFF
>TRBD2|-|TRBJ2-1|TRBV20-1
TGCAGTGCTAGAGTAGGGGGACTAGTCTACAATGAGCAGTTCTTC
CSARVGGLVYNEQFF
>TRBD2|many|TRBJ2-1|TRBV27
TGTGCCAGCAGTCCACAGGTGCCTAGCGGGAGCTATGAGCAGTTCTTC
CASSPQVPSGSYEQFF
>-|few|TRBJ2-7|TRBV28
TGTGCCAGCAGTCCCTGGACCGACTACGAGCAGTACTTC
CASSPWTDYEQYF
>TRBD2|many|TRBJ2-3|TRBV6-5
TGTGCCAGCAGTCTAGGGGCGGCGGGAGGGGCAGATACGCAGTATTTT
CASSLGAAGGADTQYF
>-|-|TRBJ2-1|TRBV6-5
TGTGCCAGCAGTCCCCCGAGGGCGAGGCATGAGCAGTTCTTC
CASSPPRARHEQFF
>-|-|TRBJ2-1|TRBV28
TGTGCCAGCAGGTTAACGGGACTGGGGGGTCATGAGCAGTTCTTC
CASRLTGLGGHEQFF
>-|-|TRBJ2-3|TRBV2
TGTGCCACCGGACAGTTCCTCACAGATACGCAGTATTTT
CATGQFLTDTQYF
>-|-|TRBJ2-3|TRBV11-2
TGTGCCAGCAGCTTGGCTCCGCAGGGTTCAGATACGCAGTATTTT
CASSLAPQGSDTQYF
>-|-|TRBJ2-2|TRBV14
TGTGCCAGCACCCCCGGGGTGAGGACCGGGGAGCTGTTTTTT
CASTPGVRTGELFF
>-|many|TRBJ2-7|TRBV28
TGTGCCAGCTCCGGGGGCTACGAGCAGTACTTC
CASSGGYEQYF
>TRBD1|-|TRBJ2-7|TRBV4-1
TGCGCCAGCAGCCAAGAAATTGATGGCAGGGGGCGCGCCGAGCAGTACTTC
CASSQEIDGRGRAEQYF
>TRBD1|-|TRBJ2-3|TRBV18
TGTGCCAGCTCATACCCTACAGGGGATTCGGGATGGGATGAAGGATATACGCAGTATTTT
CASSYPTGDSGWDEGYTQYF
>-|few|TRBJ2-3|TRBV27
TGTGCCAGCAGTTGGATCACAGATACGCAGTATTTT
CASSWITDTQYF
>TRBD2|-|TRBJ2-4|TRBV20-1
TGCAGTGCTAGAGATTTTTCGGGGGGCAAAAACATTCAGTACTTC
CSARDFSGGKNIQYF